These T cell receptor beta chains were read from a single sample in a study of T cell responses to AZD1222 COVID-19 vaccine. The assay was immunoSEQ multiplex PCR, and TCRdb's table has in-frame clones only and misses some. The sample includes 150,000 or so clones, 90% to 95% seen only once; the top ten take about 1.5%. This sample comprised peripheral blood, obtained on day 0 of AZD1222 vaccination. Receptor source: an adult in good health. Both conserved end residues are trimmed from each CDR3. Fields, in order: CDR3 length, V gene, D gene, CDR3 protein. D genes are given only for firm matches.

cdr3_length: 13
v_call: TRBV7-9
d_call: TRBD2
cdr3_aa: ASSPLDGGGNEQF

cdr3_length: 14
v_call: TRBV9
d_call: -
cdr3_aa: ASSGQLGPLPTGYT

cdr3_length: 13
v_call: TRBV7-6
d_call: -
cdr3_aa: ASSLGLNPYNEQF

cdr3_length: 12
v_call: TRBV11-2
d_call: TRBD1
cdr3_aa: ASSFGTGYSPLH

cdr3_length: 13
v_call: TRBV6-2/TRBV6-3
d_call: -
cdr3_aa: ASSTLQRPTYEQY

cdr3_length: 12
v_call: TRBV9
d_call: -
cdr3_aa: ASSVASVSYEQY

cdr3_length: 12
v_call: TRBV4-3
d_call: -
cdr3_aa: ASSLEGGSYEQY

cdr3_length: 12
v_call: TRBV2
d_call: TRBD1
cdr3_aa: ASSGLTGYYGYT

cdr3_length: 11
v_call: TRBV12-3/TRBV12-4
d_call: -
cdr3_aa: ASRNGGRETQY

cdr3_length: 14
v_call: TRBV13
d_call: -
cdr3_aa: ASSSPVARGWETQY

cdr3_length: 9
v_call: TRBV12-3/TRBV12-4
d_call: -
cdr3_aa: ASSRQNIQY

cdr3_length: 16
v_call: TRBV4-3
d_call: -
cdr3_aa: ASSQDFDETLLGQPQH

cdr3_length: 12
v_call: TRBV4-2
d_call: -
cdr3_aa: ASSQLRAPPEAF

cdr3_length: 11
v_call: TRBV30
d_call: -
cdr3_aa: AWRGTGNGGYT